A single T cell receptor beta chain is shown here with its context. Its antigen is unidentified. With V trimmed by 2 bases and J by 7 bases, 7 bases remained unmatched. The germline CDR1 and CDR2 sequences are SGHAT and FQNNGV. The length of the CDR3 is 14 residues. This sample is drawn from a study of cytomegalovirus exposure and HLA in healthy donors. Study-wide points: For most TCR sequences rarity was the rule, although some public TCRs occurred in many donors. In an earlier analysis, productive rearrangement rates for most beta V segments clustered near 87% or 30%.

The PCR made use of 60 Vbeta and 13 Jbeta primers. Profiled with immunoSEQ multiplex PCR; TCRdb holds only in-frame clones, not every one. The sample yields 150,000 or so clones, 70% to 90% seen once. The sequenced sample was PBMCs. The rearrangement joins TRBV11-2 to TRBJ1-2; 7 bases fit TRBD1. The sequence came from a woman between 40 and 50 years old in good health and CMV-seropositive. CDR3 protein: CASSLPRGLVGYTF. The CDR3 DNA follows: TGTGCCAGCAGCTTACCCAGGGGGTTGGTTGGCTACACCTTC.